The 21 T cell receptor beta chains given below trace back to one sample, sequenced in a study of spatial heterogeneity in lung cancer. Described time point: sample taken at primary tumor resection. A single record per CDR3 protein comes from TCRdb applying MiXCR to the 5' RACE reads. This repertoire shows tens of thousands of distinct CDR3 sequences, 4.5% to 7% found once; its top ten account for 30% to 35%. Specimen: PBMCs, collected at surgery. Receptor source: a male donor with early-stage non-small cell lung cancer.

The table lists this clonotype with many counts. The genes are TRBV5-6 and TRBJ2-3, with D tentatively TRBD1 (5 bases). The CDR3 runs 15 residues. CDR1 is SGHDT and CDR2 is YYEEEE in the germline V gene. Trimming cost V 3 bases and J 3 bases, with 14 bases left between them. The DNA of the CDR3 is TGTGCCAGCAGCTCCTTAGGGGTAAAAACAGATACGCAGTATTTT. As protein: CASSSLGVKTDTQYF.

This clonotype came up many times. This chain joins TRBV7-9 and TRBJ1-4; no clear D. Deletions cut 2 bases from V and 1 base from J, with 2 bases between. The CDR3 sequence is 13 residues long. Germline-derived CDR1 and CDR2 are SEHNR and FQNEAQ (reference sequence). The CDR3: CASSLLTNEKLFF. The CDR3 nucleotides read TGTGCCAGCAGCTTATTAACTAATGAAAAACTGTTTTTT. The full variable domain, its missing parts supplied by reference TRBV7-9 and TRBJ1-4, is DTGVSQNPRHKITKRGQNVTFRCDPISEHNRLYWYRQTLGQGPEFLTYFQNEAQLEKSRLLSDRFSAERPKGSFSTLEIQRTEQGDSAMYLCASSLLTNEKLFFGSGTQLSVL.

This clonotype was observed at least ten times. The V gene is TRBV29-1, the J gene TRBJ2-7, with D maybe TRBD1 (6 bases). Germline V lookup: CDR1 SQVTM, CDR2 ANQGSEA. The V gene lost 6 bases and the J gene lost 4 bases, with 19 bases spanning the gap. The CDR3 contains 14 residues. The chain's CDR3 is CSVRQGTGGYEQYF. Here the CDR3 DNA reads TGCAGCGTGAGGCAGGGGACGGGCGGATACGAGCAGTACTTC.

Ten or more counts support this clonotype. J is TRBJ2-2 and V is TRBV27; 8 bases agree with TRBD1. J gave up 5 bases and V 6 bases, and 5 bases lay outside the gene matches. The CDR3 has 14 residues. From germline, CDR1 is MNHEY and CDR2 SMNVEV (reference sequence). CDR3 sequence reads: CASSSGQGTGELFF. CDR3 in DNA: TGTGCCAGCAGCTCTGGACAGGGAACCGGGGAGCTGTTTTTT.

This clonotype appeared many times. The chain has TRBV6-2 or TRBV6-3 and TRBJ1-5; D not certain. CDR3 size: 13 residues. Deletions cut 7 bases from V and 0 bases from J, with 7 bases between. In germline, CDR1 is MNHEY, CDR2 SVGEGT. This CDR3 reads CASTRTSNQPQHF. As DNA, the CDR3 is TGTGCCAGCACTAGGACTAGCAATCAGCCCCAGCATTTT.

This clonotype showed up many times. The chain links TRBV3-1 to TRBJ2-7; D unresolved. V was clipped by 0 bases and J by 3 bases, with 0 bases between them. The CDR3 is made up of 11 amino acids. Germline CDR1 reads LGHDT; CDR2 reads YNNKEL (reference sequence). The CDR3 loop is CASSQDYEQYF. The DNA of the CDR3 is TGTGCCAGCAGCCAAGACTACGAGCAGTACTTC.

The table lists this clonotype with many counts. The chain combines TRBV6-6 with TRBJ2-7; 7 bases line up with TRBD2. From germline, CDR1 is MNHNY and CDR2 SVGAGI (reference sequence). The CDR3 runs 13 residues. The V gene end was trimmed by 4 bases and the J gene end by 5 bases; junction bases not matched to a gene: 5. CDR3: CASSFGGVNEQYF. As DNA, the CDR3 is TGTGCCAGCAGTTTTGGGGGGGTCAACGAGCAGTACTTC.

Many counts were recorded for this clonotype. The chain couples TRBV5-4 to TRBJ2-1, with 10 bases that match TRBD2. The CDR3 length is 16 residues. After removal of 0 bases from V and 7 bases from J, the junction contained 7 bases not matched to a gene. The germline CDR1 and CDR2 sequences are SGHNT and YYREEE (reference sequence). In nucleotides, the CDR3 is TGTGCCAGCAGCTTGGCCCGGGCTAGCGGGAGTAATGAGCAGTTCTTC. It translates to CASSLARASGSNEQFF.

The V and J genes are TRBV6-2 or TRBV6-3 and TRBJ2-4; D is unresolved. This CDR3 has 18 amino acids. Trimming took off 5 bases at V and 0 bases at J, with 20 bases between the two ends. The germline CDR1 and CDR2 sequences are MNHEY and SVGEGT. The CDR3 bases are TGTGCCAGCAGTACACACGTGGATTCAGCCCTAGCCAAAAACATTCAGTACTTC. It is translated as CASSTHVDSALAKNIQYF.

In this sample, this clonotype turned up many times. The chain is built from TRBV28 and TRBJ2-7, with 12 bases aligning to TRBD2. This CDR3 comprises 14 residues. Germline V gene sequence: CDR1 MDHEN, CDR2 SYDVKM. V was clipped by 8 bases and J by 3 bases; unmatched bases: 5. This CDR3 reads CASFASGRDYEQYF. In DNA form, the CDR3 reads TGTGCCAGCTTCGCTAGCGGGAGGGACTACGAGCAGTACTTC.

This clonotype was picked up many times. Written as DNA, the CDR3 is TGTGCCAGCAGCTTAGTCGTACTGGCTAGCGGTCACACAGATACGCAGTATTTT. Residues: CASSLVVLASGHTDTQYF. The chain recombines TRBV7-9 with TRBJ2-3; 7 bases align to TRBD2. CDR3 length: 18 amino acids. The J segment lost 2 bases and the V segment lost 1 base, leaving 12 bases of the junction unmatched. Germline V CDR1 and CDR2: SEHNR, FQNEAQ (reference sequence).

Many counts were recorded for this clonotype. This chain joins TRBV6-2 or TRBV6-3 and TRBJ1-1, with a tentative D call TRBD1 (6 bases). Trimming left V 4 bases short and J 4 bases short, with 10 bases between. This CDR3 contains 13 residues. Germline V gene data show CDR1 as MNHEY and CDR2 as SVGEGT. CDR3 nucleotide sequence: TGTGCCAGCAGTTTTTACAGGGCCACTGAAGCTTTCTTT. Protein sequence: CASSFYRATEAFF.

There are many counts of this clonotype. The chain combines TRBV6-8 with TRBJ2-1, with D maybe TRBD2 (5 bases). The CDR3 sequence is 16 residues long. The V gene's germline CDR1 is MNHGY and CDR2 SAAAGT. The CDR3 sequence is CVPAVGGRWRYNEQFF. CDR3 in DNA: TGTGTCCCAGCAGTTGGCGGCAGGTGGAGGTACAATGAGCAGTTCTTC.

This clonotype was found many times. The chain has TRBV9 and TRBJ2-7; the D gene is possibly TRBD1 (5 bases). Looked up from germline, CDR1 is SGDLS and CDR2 is YYNGEE. This CDR3 contains 13 residues. Trimming removed 4 bases from V and 4 bases from J, with 12 bases in between. The CDR3 DNA is TGTGCCAGCAGCCTAAGCCCAGGGTACGAGCAGTACTTC. This codes for CASSLSPGYEQYF.

The table lists this clonotype with a few counts. The J gene is TRBJ1-2, the V gene TRBV14; 8 bases line up with TRBD1. V lost 0 bases to trimming and J lost 2 bases; unmatched junction nucleotides: 11. Germline assignment: CDR1 SGHDN and CDR2 FVKESK. The CDR3 is 18 residues long. CDR3 sequence (DNA): TGTGCCAGCAGCCAAGATCAGACCAACAGGGGGGTAAACTATGGCTACACCTTC. The encoded protein is CASSQDQTNRGVNYGYTF.

This clonotype appeared many times. V usage is TRBV7-2 and J usage is TRBJ2-7; D is undetermined. Trimming stripped 2 bases from V and 4 bases from J, with 12 bases between. The CDR3 loop spans 14 amino acids. Germline CDR1 and CDR2: SGHTA and FQGNSA. The CDR3 DNA reads TGTGCCAGCAGCTTAACCGGGTTGTCATACGAGCAGTACTTC. Residues: CASSLTGLSYEQYF.

This clonotype was recorded at least ten times. The chain employs TRBV30 and TRBJ1-1; D is ambiguous. The CDR3 spans 15 residues. CDR1 and CDR2 from the germline V gene are GTSNPN and SVGIG (reference sequence). The V end lost 3 bases, the J end lost 1 base, and 15 bases lay between the germline ends. The CDR3 loop is CAWRDSQGGNTEAFF. In nucleotides, the CDR3 is TGTGCCTGGAGAGATTCCCAAGGAGGGAACACTGAAGCTTTCTTT. The whole variable domain, filled in from reference TRBV30 and TRBJ1-1, reads SQTIHQWPATLVQPVGSPLSLECTVEGTSNPNLYWYRQAAGRGLQLLFYSVGIGQISSEVPQNLSASRPQDRQFILSSKKLLLSDSGFYLCAWRDSQGGNTEAFFGQGTRLTVV.

This clonotype was observed at least ten times. The chain recombines TRBV7-3 with TRBJ2-4; 7 bases match TRBD1. Losses at the gene ends were 6 bases for V and 0 bases for J; bases not matched to a gene: 8. Germline assignment: CDR1 SGHTA and CDR2 FQGTGA. This CDR3 is 16 amino acids long. This chain's CDR3 is CASRLQGKLAKNIQYF. The CDR3 nucleotides read TGTGCCAGCAGGTTACAGGGGAAACTAGCCAAAAACATTCAGTACTTC.

There are many counts of this clonotype. This sequence joins TRBV6-5 and TRBJ2-3, with unresolved D. Germline values: CDR1 MNHEY, CDR2 SVGAGI. V lost 5 bases, J lost 6 bases, and 6 bases lay in between. The CDR3 spans 11 residues. The CDR3 sequence is CASSERDTQYF. In DNA, the CDR3 is TGTGCCAGCAGTGAAAGGGATACGCAGTATTTT.

This clonotype was seen many times. The chain has TRBV6-6 and TRBJ2-1; TRBD1 matches 11 bases. The CDR3 extends over 14 amino acids. With 5 bases clipped from V and 9 bases from J, the junction kept 6 bases outside the gene matches. The germline CDR1 and CDR2 sequences are MNHNY and SVGAGI (reference sequence). Here the CDR3 reads CASSPGTGGREQFF. The CDR3 bases are TGTGCCAGCAGTCCCGGGACAGGGGGTCGTGAGCAGTTCTTC.

In its sample, this clonotype was seen many times. V usage is TRBV6-2 or TRBV6-3 and J usage is TRBJ2-1; no firm D call. Trimming stripped 8 bases from V and 3 bases from J, with 8 bases between. Germline CDR1 reads MNHEY; CDR2 reads SVGEGT. The CDR3 contains 12 residues. In DNA form, the CDR3 reads TGTGCCAGCTCTGGTATCTACAATGAGCAGTTCTTC. As protein: CASSGIYNEQFF.